This entry features one T cell receptor (beta chain) sequence. No cognate antigen has been identified for it. Base qualities were left out, and no much larger clone turns up one base away. Libraries were prepared through the immunoSEQ multiplex PCR assay. Adaptive Biotechnologies carried out high-throughput TCR-beta CDR3 sequencing of genomic DNA for most patients. The original pipeline was this. TCR sequencing data were retrieved from Adaptive's ImmunoSEQ software for around 19 patients, whereas three other patients were processed with MiXCR and VDJtools. CDR3 nucleotide sequences shared between donor and recipient were removed because the origin of such sequences could not be assigned. Alloreactive clones required at least 2-fold expansion over unstimulated cells and minimum CFSE-low frequency of 0.002% (template counts) or 0.001% (read counts). Mappable clones were those detected in sequenced pre-transplant spleen, lymph node, or MLR CFSE-low populations of the donor or recipient. The cumulative frequency of alloreactive clones was calculated as a percentage of all sequences, weighted by copy number. TCRdb provides this immuneACCESS table in a form limited to in-frame rearrangements. Some clones are lacking; in checked studies, under half of them reflect an unresolved V gene, and why the rest are absent is not known. The DNA gave D and trimming, while V, J and clone size come from that table. This sample lists fewer than 75,000 clones; around nine tenths were detected once. The ten biggest clones cover roughly 1.5% of the sample.

Blood samples were collected up to 4 times in the first month after transplant and then at least monthly when available. CDR3 length: 13 amino acids, cysteine to phenylalanine. Just CDR3 DNA is preserved here, 39 bases in frame from base 1. Reading the germline V gene gives CDR1 SGHAT and CDR2 FQNNGV. V sheds 0 bases and J sheds 5 bases, leaving 7 bases between their ends. The data are from a study of graft-versus-host responses after intestinal transplantation (dated by TCRdb to about 2021). About the full investigation: The transplants that recipients got were multivisceral, liver-intestinal, or isolated intestinal. Every recipient was given anti-thymocyte globulin induction, followed by 2 to 3 years of maintenance tacrolimus and steroids. Donor T cell macrochimerism was defined as a peak of at least 4% donor T cells among recipient peripheral blood mononuclear cells. Rather than going through the commercial service, samples from three later patients were sequenced in-house on an Illumina MiSeq and processed with MiXCR. Graft-versus-host and host-versus-graft alloreactive T cell clones were tracked in the graft, circulation and bone marrow after intestinal transplantation using bulk TCR-beta CDR3 sequencing. To identify alloreactive clones, pre-transplant mixed lymphocyte reaction products were sequenced and then compared with unstimulated pre-transplant donor and recipient T cells. The cohort enrolled approximately 24 intestinal transplant recipients, one of whom was a retransplant, and 3 patients without pretransplant specimens were excluded. What the work shows at the level of the full study, not this receptor alone: The conclusions were limited by the relatively low number and heterogeneity of the intestinal transplant patients. Early after transplant, peak levels of circulating GvH clones were associated with declines in HvG clones. GvH clones were detected in recipient bone marrow, and some appeared earlier in ileal mucosa or blood, consistent with an intestinal mucosal origin. Patients with donor T cell macrochimerism had high GvH to HvG T cell clonal ratios in their allografts.

This material consisted of PBMCs, taken 26 days after transplant. The chain uses TRBV11-2 and TRBJ1-2; no D segment can be confidently identified. This TCR was recovered from a human patient who received an intestinal transplant, so some T cells may come from the graft donor. The sequence in DNA is TGTGCCAGCAGCTTAGATGGAGGATATGGCTACACCTTC. It translates as CASSLDGGYGYTF. With the portions outside the CDR3 filled from the reference TRBV11-2 and TRBJ1-2 genes, the complete variable region becomes EAGVAQSPRYKIIEKRQSVAFWCNPISGHATLYWYQQILGQGPKLLIQFQNNGVVDDSQLPKDRFSAERLKGVDSTLKIQPAKLEDSAVYLCASSLDGGYGYTFGSGTRLTVV.